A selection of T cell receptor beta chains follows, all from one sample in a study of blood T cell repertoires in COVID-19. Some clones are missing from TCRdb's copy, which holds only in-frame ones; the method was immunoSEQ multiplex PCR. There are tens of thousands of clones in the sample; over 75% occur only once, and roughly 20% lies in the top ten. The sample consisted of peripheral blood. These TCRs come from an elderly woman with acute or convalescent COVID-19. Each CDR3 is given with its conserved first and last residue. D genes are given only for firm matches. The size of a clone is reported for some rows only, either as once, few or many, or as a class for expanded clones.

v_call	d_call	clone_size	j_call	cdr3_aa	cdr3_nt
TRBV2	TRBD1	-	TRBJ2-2	CASTQTGFGELFF	TGTGCCAGCACCCAGACAGGGTTCGGGGAGCTGTTTTTT
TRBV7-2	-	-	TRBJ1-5	CASSLSTGRHQPQHF	TGTGCCAGCAGCTTAAGTACAGGACGCCATCAGCCCCAGCATTTT
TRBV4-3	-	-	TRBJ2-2	CASSQEWPGEPGELFF	TGCGCCAGCAGCCAAGAGTGGCCAGGCGAGCCCGGGGAGCTGTTTTTT
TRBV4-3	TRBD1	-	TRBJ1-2	CASSPADPGTVTFYGYTF	TGCGCCAGCAGCCCGGCCGACCCCGGGACAGTAACCTTCTATGGCTACACCTTC
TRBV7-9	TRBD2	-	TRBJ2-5	CASSPPGLASKTQYF	TGTGCCAGCAGCCCTCCGGGACTAGCGAGCAAGACCCAGTACTTC
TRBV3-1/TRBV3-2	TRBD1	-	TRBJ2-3	CASSQGEGAIVMDTQYF	TGTGCCAGCAGCCAAGGAGAGGGGGCAATTGTGATGGATACGCAGTATTTT
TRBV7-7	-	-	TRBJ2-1	CASSLNPGSYNEQFF	TGTGCCAGCAGCTTAAACCCAGGGTCGTACAATGAGCAGTTCTTC
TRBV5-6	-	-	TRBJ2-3	CASSFRGWADTQYF	TGTGCCAGCAGCTTTCGGGGTTGGGCAGATACGCAGTATTTT
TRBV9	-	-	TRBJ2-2	CASSALTSSGELFF	TGTGCCAGCAGCGCCCTGACTAGTTCCGGGGAGCTGTTTTTT
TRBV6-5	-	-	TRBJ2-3	CASTLFELTTDTQYF	TGTGCCAGCACCCTCTTTGAGCTTACTACAGATACGCAGTATTTT
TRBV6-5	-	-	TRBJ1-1	CATAVIQGTEAFF	TGTGCCACCGCTGTCATTCAGGGCACTGAAGCTTTCTTT
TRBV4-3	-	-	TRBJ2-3	CASSRELADTQYF	TGCGCCAGCAGTCGGGAACTAGCAGATACGCAGTATTTT
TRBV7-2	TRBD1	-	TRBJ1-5	CASSRDRGYDQPQHF	TGTGCCAGCAGCCGCGACAGGGGGTATGATCAGCCCCAGCATTTT
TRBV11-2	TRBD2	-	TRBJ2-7	CASSLDHLAGGYEQYF	TGTGCCAGCAGCTTAGATCACCTAGCGGGAGGTTACGAGCAGTACTTC
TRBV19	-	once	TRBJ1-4	CASSVQGTEKLFF	TGTGCCAGTAGTGTCCAGGGGACTGAAAAACTGTTTTTT
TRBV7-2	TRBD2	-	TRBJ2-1	CASSRFSGRDEQFF	TGTGCCAGCAGCCGGTTTAGCGGGAGGGATGAGCAGTTCTTC